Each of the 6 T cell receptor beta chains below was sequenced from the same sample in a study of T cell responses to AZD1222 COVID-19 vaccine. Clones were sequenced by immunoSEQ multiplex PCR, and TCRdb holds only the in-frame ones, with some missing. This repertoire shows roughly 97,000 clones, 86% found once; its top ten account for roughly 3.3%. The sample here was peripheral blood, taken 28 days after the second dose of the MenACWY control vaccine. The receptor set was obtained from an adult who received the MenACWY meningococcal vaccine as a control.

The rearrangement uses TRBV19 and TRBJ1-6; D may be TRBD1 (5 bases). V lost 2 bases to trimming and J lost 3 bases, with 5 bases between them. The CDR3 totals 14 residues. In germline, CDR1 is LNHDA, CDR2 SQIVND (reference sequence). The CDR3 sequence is CASSIQGYNSPLHF. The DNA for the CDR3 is TGTGCCAGTAGTATACAGGGCTATAATTCACCCCTCCACTTT.

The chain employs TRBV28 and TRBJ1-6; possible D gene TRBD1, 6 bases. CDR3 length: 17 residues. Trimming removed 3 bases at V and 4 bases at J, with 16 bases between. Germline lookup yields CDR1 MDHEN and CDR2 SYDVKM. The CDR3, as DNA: TGTGCCAGCAGTTTCCGGGGGGGCACCCATTATAATTCACCCCTCCACTTT. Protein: CASSFRGGTHYNSPLHF.

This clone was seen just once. The CDR3 sequence: CASSLAGLNTEAFF. The CDR3 nucleotides are TGTGCCAGCAGCCTGGCTGGTCTGAACACTGAAGCTTTCTTT. The chain combines TRBV14 with TRBJ1-1; D unresolved. Germline V gives CDR1 SGHDN, CDR2 FVKESK. CDR3 length: 14 amino acids. V was clipped by 4 bases and J by 0 bases, with 9 bases between them.

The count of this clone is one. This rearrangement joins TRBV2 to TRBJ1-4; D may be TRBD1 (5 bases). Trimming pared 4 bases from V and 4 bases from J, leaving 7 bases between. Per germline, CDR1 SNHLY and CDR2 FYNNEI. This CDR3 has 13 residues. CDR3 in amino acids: CASSGQINEKLFF. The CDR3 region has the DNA TGTGCCAGCAGTGGACAGATTAATGAAAAACTGTTTTTT.

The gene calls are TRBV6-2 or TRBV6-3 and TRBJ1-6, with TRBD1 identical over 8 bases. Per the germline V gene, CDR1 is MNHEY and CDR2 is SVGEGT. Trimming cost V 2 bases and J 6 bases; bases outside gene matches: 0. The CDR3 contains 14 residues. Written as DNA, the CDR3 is TGTGCCAGCAGTTACCAGGGGGCTAATTCACCCCTCCACTTT. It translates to CASSYQGANSPLHF.

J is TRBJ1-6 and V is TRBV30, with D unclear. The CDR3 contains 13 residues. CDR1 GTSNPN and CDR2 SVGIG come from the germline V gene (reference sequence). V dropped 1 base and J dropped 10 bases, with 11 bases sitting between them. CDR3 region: CAWSAVSRSPLHF. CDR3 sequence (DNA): TGTGCCTGGAGTGCGGTGTCGAGGTCACCCCTCCACTTT. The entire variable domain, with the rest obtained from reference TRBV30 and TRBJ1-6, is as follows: SQTIHQWPATLVQPVGSPLSLECTVEGTSNPNLYWYRQAAGRGLQLLFYSVGIGQISSEVPQNLSASRPQDRQFILSSKKLLLSDSGFYLCAWSAVSRSPLHFGNGTRLTVT.